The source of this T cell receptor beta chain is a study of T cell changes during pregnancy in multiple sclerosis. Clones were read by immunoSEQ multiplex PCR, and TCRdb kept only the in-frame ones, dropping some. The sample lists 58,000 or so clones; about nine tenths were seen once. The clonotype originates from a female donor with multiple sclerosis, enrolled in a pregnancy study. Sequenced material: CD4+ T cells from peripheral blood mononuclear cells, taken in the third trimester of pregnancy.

CDR3 sequence (DNA): TGTGCCAGCAGTGAGAGTATCCAATCCTACGAGCAGTACTTC. Its translation: CASSESIQSYEQYF. The rearrangement links TRBV2 to TRBJ2-7; D is ambiguous. Trimming left V 3 bases short and J 1 base short, with 10 bases between. Germline CDR1 and CDR2: SNHLY and FYNNEI. The CDR3 is made up of 14 amino acids.